The entry that follows covers one T cell receptor beta chain sequence. This sample stems from a study of blood T cell repertoires in COVID-19. Assay used: immunoSEQ multiplex PCR; TCRdb lists only in-frame clones, some missing. The table includes some 530,000 clones, approximately 83% detected once. Germline CDR1 reads SNHLY; CDR2 reads FYNNEI. The germline V and J ends were trimmed by 3 bases and 3 bases, with 12 bases remaining between them. CDR3 size: 15 residues. The V and J genes are TRBV2 and TRBJ2-1; D not resolved. Material: peripheral blood. The receptor's source is a human donor in a cohort sampled during active COVID-19. CDR3 DNA sequence: TGTGCCAGCAGTGATGGCGGTTGGAGCTACAATGAGCAGTTCTTC. Its translation: CASSDGGWSYNEQFF.